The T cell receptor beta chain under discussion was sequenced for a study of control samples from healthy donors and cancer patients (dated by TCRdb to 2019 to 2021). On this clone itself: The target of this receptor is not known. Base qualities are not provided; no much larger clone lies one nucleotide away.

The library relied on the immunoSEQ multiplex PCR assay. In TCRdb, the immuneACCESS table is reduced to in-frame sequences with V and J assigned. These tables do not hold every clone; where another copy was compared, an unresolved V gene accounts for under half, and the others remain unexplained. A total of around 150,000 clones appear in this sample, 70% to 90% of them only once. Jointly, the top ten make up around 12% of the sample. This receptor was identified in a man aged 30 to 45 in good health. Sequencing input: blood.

The DNA reads TGTGCCAGCAGCGTAGCGGGACTAGCGGGGCAAGAGACCCAGTACTTC. It encodes CASSVAGLAGQETQYF. The rearranged chain carries TRBV9 and TRBJ2-5; 13 junctional bases match TRBD2. Trimming removed 0 bases from V and 2 bases from J; the gene matches leave 1 base unexplained. CDR1 and CDR2 are drawn from the germline V gene: SGDLS, YYNGEE. Reading from cysteine to phenylalanine, the CDR3 counts 16 amino acids. CDR3 DNA only is kept here, 48 bases in frame from base 1.